The following is a T cell receptor (beta chain) sequence with its context. This sample was included in a study of PD-L1 blockade in urothelial cancer. TCRdb's copy holds only in-frame clones and misses some; the assay was immunoSEQ multiplex PCR. The table shows about 37,000 clones, with approximately 83% occurring only once. The sample consisted of PBMCs, taken around atezolizumab (anti-PD-L1) treatment. The TCR sequence derives from a man aged 60 to 75 with urothelial cancer.

The CDR3 reads CASSQRPQQLPLEQYF. The CDR3 bases are TGCGCCAGCAGCCAAAGACCTCAACAGTTGCCCCTCGAGCAGTACTTC. This chain uses TRBV4-1 with TRBJ2-7, with D uncertain. With 2 bases removed from V and 6 bases from J, the gap between germline ends came to 20 bases. This CDR3 has 16 amino acids. Germline V lookup: CDR1 MGHRA, CDR2 YSYEKL.